This T cell receptor beta chain was documented in a study of shared clonotypes between healthy human individuals. Study observations and caveats: Generation of non-shared clonotypes was less probable than generation of clonotypes shared by all four donors.

Across several immunoSEQ plates, the genomic DNA of each subset was split evenly. Some clones are missing from TCRdb's copy, which holds only in-frame ones; the method was immunoSEQ multiplex PCR. The sample shows approximately 600,000 clones, around 95% of them seen only once. As defined, naive CD8 cells were CD45RO-negative and positively selected for CCR7, with terminally differentiated effector memory CD45RA+ cells excluded. There are 14 residues in the CDR3. The germline V gene encodes CDR1 SEHNR and CDR2 FQNEAQ (reference sequence). V was clipped by 3 bases and J by 3 bases; unmatched bases: 4. In the case of this clone: The target antigen is unknown.

The receptor was derived from a woman in her 30s in good health. The genes are TRBV7-9 and TRBJ2-7, with 8 bases matching TRBD2. The sample consisted of naive CD8+ T cells sorted from blood. This CDR3 reads CASSFSGINYEQYF. Here the CDR3 DNA reads TGTGCCAGCAGCTTTAGCGGGATTAACTACGAGCAGTACTTC.